This T cell receptor (beta chain) was identified during a study of metastatic and nonmetastatic thyroid tumors. At the level of the study: Repertoires from malignant and benign thyroid patients were compared across blood and tumor or nodule tissue.

This clone was picked up many times. Its matching antigen is unknown. The CDR3 has 18 residues. V was clipped by 4 bases and J by 0 bases, with 21 bases between them. Patients were all untreated before their thyroid surgery. General study results and limits: TCR beta diversity was reportedly significantly higher in malignant thyroid tumors than benign nodules, in blood and tumor.

Original methodology: The distant-metastasis classifier for papillary thyroid cancer was built from CDR3 differences across clinicopathological groups. Through MiXCR, TCRdb re-clonotyped the PCR reads. It is TCRdb's table, rather than the study itself, that gives the V and J calls and clone size. The data show about 40,000 clones, 10% to 12% seen once. The rearrangement uses TRBV5-7 and TRBJ2-3; TRBD1 might be the D (6 bases). TRBV5-7 is an open reading frame, and its role is uncertain. The specimen was blood. This TCR derives from a female donor with papillary thyroid cancer or a benign thyroid nodule (not recorded which). Some clones in this sample may be carry-over from other donors' samples. CDR3 sequence: CASSPEGRGALSTDTQYF. The CDR3 bases are TGTGCCAGCAGCCCCGAGGGCAGGGGAGCGCTCAGCACAGATACGCAGTATTTT.